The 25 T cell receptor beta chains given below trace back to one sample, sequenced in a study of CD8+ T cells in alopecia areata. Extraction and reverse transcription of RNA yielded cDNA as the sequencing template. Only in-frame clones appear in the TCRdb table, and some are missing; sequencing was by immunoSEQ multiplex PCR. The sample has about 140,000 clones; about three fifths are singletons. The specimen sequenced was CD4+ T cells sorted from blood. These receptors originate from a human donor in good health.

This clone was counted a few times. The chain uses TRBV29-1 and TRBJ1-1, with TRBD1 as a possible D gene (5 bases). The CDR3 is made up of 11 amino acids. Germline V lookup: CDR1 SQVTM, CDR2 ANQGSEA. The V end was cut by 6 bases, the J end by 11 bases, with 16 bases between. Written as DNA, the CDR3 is TGCAGCGTGGAAAACGCAGGGTTGGCTTTCTTT. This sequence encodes CSVENAGLAFF.

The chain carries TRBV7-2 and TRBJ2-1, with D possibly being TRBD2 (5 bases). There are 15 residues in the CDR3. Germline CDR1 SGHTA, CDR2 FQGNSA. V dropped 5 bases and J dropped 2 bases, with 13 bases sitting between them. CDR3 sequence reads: CASSSVREPYNEQFF. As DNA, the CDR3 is TGTGCCAGCAGCAGTGTGAGGGAGCCCTACAATGAGCAGTTCTTC.

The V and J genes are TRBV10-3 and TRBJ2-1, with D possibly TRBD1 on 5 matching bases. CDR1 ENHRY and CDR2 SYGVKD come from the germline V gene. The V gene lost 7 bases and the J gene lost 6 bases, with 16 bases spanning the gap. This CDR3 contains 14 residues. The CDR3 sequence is CAIMRQGPPNEQFF. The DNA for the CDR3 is TGTGCCATCATGAGGCAGGGTCCCCCCAATGAGCAGTTCTTC.

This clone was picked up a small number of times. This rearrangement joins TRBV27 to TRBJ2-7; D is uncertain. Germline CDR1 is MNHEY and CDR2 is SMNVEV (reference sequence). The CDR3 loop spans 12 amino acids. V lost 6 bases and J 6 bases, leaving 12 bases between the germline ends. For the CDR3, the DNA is TGTGCCAGCAGCCCCACGCCGCGCGAGCAGTACTTC. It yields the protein CASSPTPREQYF.

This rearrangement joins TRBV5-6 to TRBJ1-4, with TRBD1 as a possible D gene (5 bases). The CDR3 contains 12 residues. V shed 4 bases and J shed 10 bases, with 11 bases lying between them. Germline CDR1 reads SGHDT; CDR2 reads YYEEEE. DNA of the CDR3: TGTGCCAGCAGCACAGGTCGCGGAAAACTGTTTTTT. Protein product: CASSTGRGKLFF.

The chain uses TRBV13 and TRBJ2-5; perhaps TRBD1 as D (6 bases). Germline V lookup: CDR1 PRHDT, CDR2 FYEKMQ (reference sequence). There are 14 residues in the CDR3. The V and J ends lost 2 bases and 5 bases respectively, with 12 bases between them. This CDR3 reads CASSLSRGGETQYF. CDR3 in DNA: TGTGCCAGCAGCTTAAGCAGGGGCGGGGAGACCCAGTACTTC.

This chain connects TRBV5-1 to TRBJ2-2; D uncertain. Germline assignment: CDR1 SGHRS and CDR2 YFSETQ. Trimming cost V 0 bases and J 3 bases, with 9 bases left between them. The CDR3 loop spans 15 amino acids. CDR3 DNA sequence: TGCGCCAGCAGCTTGGCCGCCACAGACACCGGGGAGCTGTTTTTT. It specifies CASSLAATDTGELFF.

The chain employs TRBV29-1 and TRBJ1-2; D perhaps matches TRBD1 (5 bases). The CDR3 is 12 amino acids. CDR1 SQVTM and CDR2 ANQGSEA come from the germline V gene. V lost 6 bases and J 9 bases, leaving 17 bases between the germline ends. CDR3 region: CSVSPGKGSYTF. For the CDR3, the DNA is TGCAGCGTGAGTCCAGGGAAGGGAAGCTACACCTTC.

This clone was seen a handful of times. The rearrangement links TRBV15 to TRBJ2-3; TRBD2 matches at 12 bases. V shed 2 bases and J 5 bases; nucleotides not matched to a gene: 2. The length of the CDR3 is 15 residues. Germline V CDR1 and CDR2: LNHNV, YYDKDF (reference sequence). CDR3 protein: CATSRTTSGRDTQYF. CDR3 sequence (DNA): TGTGCCACCAGCAGAACGACTAGCGGGAGAGATACGCAGTATTTT.

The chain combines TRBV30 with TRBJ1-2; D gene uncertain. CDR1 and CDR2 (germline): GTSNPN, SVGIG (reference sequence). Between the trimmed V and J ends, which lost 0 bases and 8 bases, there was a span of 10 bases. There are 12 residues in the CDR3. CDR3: CAWSVPLGGYTF. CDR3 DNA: TGTGCCTGGAGTGTACCGCTGGGAGGCTACACCTTC.

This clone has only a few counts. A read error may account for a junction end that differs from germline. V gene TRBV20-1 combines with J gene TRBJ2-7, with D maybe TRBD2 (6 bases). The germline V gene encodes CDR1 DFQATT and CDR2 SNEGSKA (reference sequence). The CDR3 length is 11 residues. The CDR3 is CSARLGYQQYF. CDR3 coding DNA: TGCAGTGCCCGACTAGGCTACCAGCAGTACTTC.

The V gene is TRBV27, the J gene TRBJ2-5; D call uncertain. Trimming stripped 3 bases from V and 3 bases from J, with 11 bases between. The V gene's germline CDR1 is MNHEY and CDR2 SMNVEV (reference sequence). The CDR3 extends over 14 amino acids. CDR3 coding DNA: TGTGCCAGCAGTTTTTTTGGTATGGAAGAGACCCAGTACTTC. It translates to CASSFFGMEETQYF.

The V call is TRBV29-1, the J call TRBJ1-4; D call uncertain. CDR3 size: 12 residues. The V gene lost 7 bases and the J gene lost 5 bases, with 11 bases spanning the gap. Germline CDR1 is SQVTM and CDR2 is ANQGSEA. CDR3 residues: CSAGSSNEKLFF. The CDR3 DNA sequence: TGCAGCGCGGGGTCATCGAATGAAAAACTGTTTTTT.

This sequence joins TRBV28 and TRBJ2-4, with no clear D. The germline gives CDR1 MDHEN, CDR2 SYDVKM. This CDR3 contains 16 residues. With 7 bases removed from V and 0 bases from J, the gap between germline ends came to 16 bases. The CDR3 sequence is CASTSRGSIAKNIQYF. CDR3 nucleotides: TGTGCCAGCACCTCTCGAGGATCTATAGCCAAAAACATTCAGTACTTC.

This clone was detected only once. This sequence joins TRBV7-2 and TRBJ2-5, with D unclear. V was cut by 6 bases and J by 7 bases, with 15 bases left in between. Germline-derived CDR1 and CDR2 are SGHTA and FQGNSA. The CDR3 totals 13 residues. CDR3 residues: CASSLTPFGTQYF. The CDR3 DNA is TGTGCCAGCAGTCTCACTCCTTTCGGGACCCAGTACTTC.

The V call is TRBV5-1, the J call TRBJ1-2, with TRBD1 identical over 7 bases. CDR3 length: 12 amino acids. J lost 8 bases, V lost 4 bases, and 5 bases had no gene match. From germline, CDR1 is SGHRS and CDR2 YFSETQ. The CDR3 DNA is TGCGCCAGCAGCCGGGACAGAAACGGCTACACCTTC. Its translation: CASSRDRNGYTF.

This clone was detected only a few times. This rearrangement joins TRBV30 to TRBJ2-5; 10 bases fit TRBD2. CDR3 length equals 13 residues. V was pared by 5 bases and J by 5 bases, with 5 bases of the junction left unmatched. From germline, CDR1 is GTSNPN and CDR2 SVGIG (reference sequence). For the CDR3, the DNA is TGTGCCTGGGGGTCTAGCGGGAGTGAGACCCAGTACTTC. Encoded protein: CAWGSSGSETQYF.

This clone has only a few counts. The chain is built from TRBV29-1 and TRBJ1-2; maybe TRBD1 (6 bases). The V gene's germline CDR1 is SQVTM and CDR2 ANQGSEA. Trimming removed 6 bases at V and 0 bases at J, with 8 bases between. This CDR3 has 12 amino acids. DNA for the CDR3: TGCAGCGTCGGGGGCGCTAACTATGGCTACACCTTC. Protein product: CSVGGANYGYTF.

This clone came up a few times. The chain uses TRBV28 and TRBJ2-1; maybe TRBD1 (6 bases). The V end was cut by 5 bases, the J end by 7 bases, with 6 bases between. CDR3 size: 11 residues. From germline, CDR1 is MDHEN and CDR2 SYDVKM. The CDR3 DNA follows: TGTGCCAGCAGTAGGGGGAATGAGCAGTTCTTC. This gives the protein CASSRGNEQFF.

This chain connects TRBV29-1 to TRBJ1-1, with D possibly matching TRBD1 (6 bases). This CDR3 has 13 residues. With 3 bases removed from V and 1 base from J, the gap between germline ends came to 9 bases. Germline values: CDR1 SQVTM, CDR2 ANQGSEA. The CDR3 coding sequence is TGCAGCGTTGATAGACAGGAGAACACTGAAGCTTTCTTT. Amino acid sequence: CSVDRQENTEAFF.

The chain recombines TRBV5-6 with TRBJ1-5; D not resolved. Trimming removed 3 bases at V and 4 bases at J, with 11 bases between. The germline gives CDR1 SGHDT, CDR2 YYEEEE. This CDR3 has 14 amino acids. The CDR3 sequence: CASSYLQANQPQHF. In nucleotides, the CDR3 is TGTGCCAGCAGCTATCTTCAGGCAAATCAGCCCCAGCATTTT. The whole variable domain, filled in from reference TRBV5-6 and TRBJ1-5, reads DAGVTQSPTHLIKTRGQQVTLRCSPKSGHDTVSWYQQALGQGPQFIFQYYEEEERQRGNFPDRFSGHQFPNYSSELNVNALLLGDSALYLCASSYLQANQPQHFGDGTRLSIL.

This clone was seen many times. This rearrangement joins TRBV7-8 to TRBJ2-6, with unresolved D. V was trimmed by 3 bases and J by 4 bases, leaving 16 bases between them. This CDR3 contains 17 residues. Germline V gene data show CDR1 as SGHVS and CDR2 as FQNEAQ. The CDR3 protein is CASSFQALTTGANVLTF. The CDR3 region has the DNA TGTGCCAGCAGCTTCCAGGCCCTCACGACGGGGGCCAACGTCCTGACTTTC.

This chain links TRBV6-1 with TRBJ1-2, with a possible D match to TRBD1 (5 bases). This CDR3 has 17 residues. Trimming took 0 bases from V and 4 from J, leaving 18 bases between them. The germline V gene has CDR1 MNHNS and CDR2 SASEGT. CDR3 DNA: TGTGCCAGCAGTGAAGCGCTCAAGGATAGGGGTCGCTATGGCTACACCTTC. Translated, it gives CASSEALKDRGRYGYTF.

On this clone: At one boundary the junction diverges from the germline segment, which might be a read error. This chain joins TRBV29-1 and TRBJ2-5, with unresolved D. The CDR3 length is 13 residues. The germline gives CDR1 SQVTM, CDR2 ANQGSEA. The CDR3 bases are TGCAGCGTTGAAGGGGGAAGACAAGGGACCCAGTACTTC. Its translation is CSVEGGRQGTQYF.

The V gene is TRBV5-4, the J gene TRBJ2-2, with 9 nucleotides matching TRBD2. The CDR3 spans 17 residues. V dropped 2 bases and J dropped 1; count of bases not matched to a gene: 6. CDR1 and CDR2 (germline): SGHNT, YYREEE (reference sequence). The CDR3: CASSLSLAGMNTGELFF. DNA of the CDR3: TGTGCCAGCAGCTTAAGCCTAGCGGGGATGAACACCGGGGAGCTGTTTTTT.